The 11 T cell receptor beta chains reported below all come from one sample, sequenced in a study of T and B cells in COVID-19 patients. Each TRB amplification used roughly 250-550 ng of genomic DNA from blood. TRB rearrangements were amplified by multiplex PCR with BIOMED2 TRB-A/B primers. A single record per CDR3 protein comes from TCRdb applying MiXCR to the multiplex PCR reads. The data contain over 10,000 distinct CDR3 sequences, approximately 29% of them singletons. The sequencing sample was made of blood. The receptors were gathered from a human donor who had recovered from COVID-19.

The J gene is TRBJ2-1, the V gene TRBV7-2; 11 positions match TRBD2. Looked up from germline, CDR1 is SGHTA and CDR2 is FQGNSA. The CDR3 has 15 amino acids. After removal of 4 bases from V and 6 bases from J, the junction contained 5 bases not matched to a gene. Here the CDR3 DNA reads TGTGCCAGCAGCTCGACTAGCGGGATAAGCAATGAGCAGTTCTTC. Amino acids: CASSSTSGISNEQFF. The variable domain in full, with the rest retrieved from reference TRBV7-2 and TRBJ2-1, is GAGVSQSPSNKVTEKGKDVELRCDPISGHTALYWYRQSLGQGLEFLIYFQGNSAPDKSGLPSDRFSAERTGGSVSTLTIQRTQQEDSAVYLCASSSTSGISNEQFFGPGTRLTVL.

This clonotype has only a few counts. The chain is built from TRBV6-2 or TRBV6-3 and TRBJ2-7; the D is unclear. The CDR3 contains 18 residues. V lost 0 bases to trimming and J lost 3 bases, with 21 bases between them. Looked up from germline, CDR1 is MNHEY and CDR2 is SVGEGT. In DNA, the CDR3 is TGTGCCAGCAGTTACTCGACTCCGCTGAGTAGCTCGAACTACGAGCAGTACGTC. It specifies CASSYSTPLSSSNYEQYV.

Ten or more counts support this clonotype. This sequence joins TRBV11-3 and TRBJ1-1; D is unclear. The germline CDR1 and CDR2 sequences are SGHNT and YENEEA. Trimming removed 5 bases from V and 3 bases from J, with 16 bases in between. The CDR3 loop spans 15 amino acids. For the CDR3, the DNA is TGTGCCAGCAGCCCGCAGAGGAGTAAGTACACTGAAGCTTTCTTT. Protein product: CASSPQRSKYTEAFF.

The chain links TRBV4-3 to TRBJ1-1, with D tentatively TRBD1 (5 bases). Trimming removed 5 bases at V and 2 bases at J, with 12 bases between. Looked up from germline, CDR1 is LGHNA and CDR2 is YSLEER. The CDR3 is 14 amino acids. The CDR3 bases are TGCGCCAGCAGCGTAGACAGAACAAACACTGAAGCTTTCTTT. As protein: CASSVDRTNTEAFF.

This clonotype was seen a few times. The rearrangement links TRBV27 to TRBJ2-1, with a possible D match to TRBD1 (5 bases). Germline V lookup: CDR1 MNHEY, CDR2 SMNVEV (reference sequence). V was cut by 5 bases and J by 0 bases, with 11 bases left in between. The CDR3 runs 15 residues. CDR3 sequence (DNA): TGTGCCAGCAGTCTTGGGGCGAACTCCTACAATGAGCAGTTCTTC. It translates to CASSLGANSYNEQFF.

V usage is TRBV6-2 or TRBV6-3 and J usage is TRBJ1-3; D is unresolved. Between the trimmed V and J ends, which lost 6 bases and 0 bases, there was a span of 6 bases. The CDR3 runs to 13 residues. Germline V lookup: CDR1 MNHEY, CDR2 SVGEGT. Here the CDR3 reads CASSYRSGNTIYF. The CDR3 DNA reads TGTGCCAGCAGCTACCGCTCTGGAAACACCATATATTTT.

In the case of this clonotype: At one of its ends the junction is not consistent with the germline gene, which may arise from a read error. This chain links TRBV18 with TRBJ1-2; 8 bases are a match to TRBD1. The CDR3 contains 16 residues. Germline CDR1 KGHSH, CDR2 LQKENI. DNA of the CDR3: TGTGCCAGCTCACCAAAGGGACAGGCGATTCGGCATGGCCACACCTTC. Translation: CASSPKGQAIRHGHTF.

This rearrangement joins TRBV19 to TRBJ1-2; perhaps TRBD1 as D (6 bases). V gave up 6 bases and J gave up 8 bases, with 10 bases separating them. The CDR3 is 11 residues long. Germline V gives CDR1 LNHDA, CDR2 SQIVND (reference sequence). The DNA for the CDR3 is TGTGCCAGTAGACCCGGGACAGGCTACACCTTC. The encoded protein is CASRPGTGYTF. Full variable domain (missing parts from reference TRBV19 and TRBJ1-2): DGGITQSPKYLFRKEGQNVTLSCEQNLNHDAMYWYRQDPGQGLRLIYYSQIVNDFQKGDIAEGYSVSREKKESFPLTVTSAQKNPTAFYLCASRPGTGYTFGSGTRLTVV.

This rearrangement joins TRBV19 to TRBJ1-5, with D maybe TRBD1 (5 bases). Trimming left V 5 bases short and J 6 bases short, with 11 bases between. This CDR3 is 13 amino acids long. Germline loops: CDR1 LNHDA, CDR2 SQIVND (reference sequence). CDR3 amino acids: CASSPGVGQPQHF. The CDR3, as DNA: TGTGCCAGTAGTCCGGGGGTTGGTCAGCCCCAGCATTTT.

This clonotype is labeled as medium-sized. The V gene is TRBV27, the J gene TRBJ2-1, with D tentatively TRBD1 or TRBD2 (6 bases each). This CDR3 spans 14 amino acids. Trimming removed 6 bases from V and 15 bases from J, with 24 bases in between. Germline V gene sequence: CDR1 MNHEY, CDR2 SMNVEV (reference sequence). The CDR3 is CASSPDPRYREAFF. The CDR3 DNA reads as TGTGCCAGCAGCCCCGATCCCCGATACAGGGAGGCGTTCTTC.

This chain connects TRBV7-2 to TRBJ2-2; D ambiguous. Germline values: CDR1 SGHTA, CDR2 FQGNSA. The germline V and J ends were trimmed by 2 bases and 1 base, with 11 bases remaining between them. The CDR3 is 16 residues long. The CDR3 sequence: CASSLNGGLNTGELFF. The CDR3 DNA reads TGTGCCAGCAGCTTAAATGGTGGGCTGAACACCGGGGAGCTGTTTTTT.